These T cell receptor beta chains were read from a single sample in a study of shared clonotypes between healthy human individuals. Sequencing was performed with immunoSEQ multiplex PCR; in TCRdb, only in-frame clones are kept and a portion is missing. The table records some 2 million clones, roughly 95% of them present only once. The source material was naive CD8+ T cells sorted from blood. Receptors were obtained from a man between 18 and 35 years old in good health. Both conserved end residues are part of each CDR3. D genes are given only for firm matches. A row's size may be missing; if present it is once, few, many or a size class.

>-|TRBJ2-3|TRBV13|18|once
TGTGCCAGCAGCTTGCGATTAACTTTAGCAGCTAACACAGATACGCAGTATTTT
CASSLRLTLAANTDTQYF
>-|TRBJ1-1|TRBV7-3|13|-
TGTGCCAGCAGTCTGGTCCAAGGGGCTGAAGCTTTCTTT
CASSLVQGAEAFF
>TRBD2|TRBJ2-1|TRBV14|17|-
TGTGCCAGCAGCCGAGGACTAGCGGGGTTGTTGTACAATGAGCAGTTCTTC
CASSRGLAGLLYNEQFF
>-|TRBJ2-3|TRBV10-1|14|-
TGCGCCAGCAGTGAGTCGTCGGCCACCAACACGCAGTATTTT
CASSESSATNTQYF
>-|TRBJ2-7|TRBV27|13|-
TGTGCCAGCAGTTTGGGCCACCTATACGAGCAGTACTTC
CASSLGHLYEQYF
>TRBD2|TRBJ2-7|TRBV13|15|-
TGTGCCAGCAGCTTGGTAGCGGGGGGTACCTACGAGCAGTACTTC
CASSLVAGGTYEQYF
>TRBD1|TRBJ1-1|TRBV30|12|few
TGTGCCTGGAATCAGGGGGTAACCGAAGCTTTCTTT
CAWNQGVTEAFF
>-|TRBJ1-1|TRBV13|13|-
TGTGCCAGCAGCTCCAACTTGAACACTGAAGCTTTCTTT
CASSSNLNTEAFF
>-|TRBJ1-2|TRBV2|12|-
TGTGCCAGCAGTGATTCATATAATGGCTACACCTTC
CASSDSYNGYTF
>TRBD1|TRBJ1-6|TRBV14|15|-
TGTGCCAGCAGCCTCACGACAGGGAGGCCTTCACCCCTCCACTTT
CASSLTTGRPSPLHF
>TRBD1|TRBJ2-7|TRBV6-5|14|-
TGTGCCAGCAGTCCCACGGGACAGGTATACGAGCAGTACTTC
CASSPTGQVYEQYF
>-|TRBJ1-2|TRBV6-6|13|-
TGTGCCAGCAGGCGACAGGACTTATATGGCTACACCTTC
CASRRQDLYGYTF
>-|TRBJ2-3|TRBV7-3|13|-
TGTGCCAGCAGGTCCCCCAGCACAGATACGCAGTATTTT
CASRSPSTDTQYF
>-|TRBJ2-4|TRBV4-1|16|-
TGCGCCAGCAGCCAATACCATAATCTAGCCAAAAACATTCAGTACTTC
CASSQYHNLAKNIQYF
>-|TRBJ2-2|TRBV6-1|12|-
TGTGCCAGCAGACTAAAGACCGGGGAGCTGTTTTTT
CASRLKTGELFF
>-|TRBJ2-7|TRBV5-5|12|once
TGTGCCAGCAGCTTCAATGCGCACGAGCAGTACTTC
CASSFNAHEQYF
>-|TRBJ2-1|TRBV5-1|16|-
TGCGCCAGCAGCTTGGCATCGGGGGACTCCTACAATGAGCAGTTCTTC
CASSLASGDSYNEQFF
>TRBD1|TRBJ2-3|TRBV13|15|-
TGTGCCAGCAGCTACCGGGGACAGATCACAGATACGCAGTATTTT
CASSYRGQITDTQYF
>-|TRBJ2-7|TRBV11-2|17|-
TGTGCCAGCAGCTTAAGTCGATGGGTGCAGGGGTCTGACGAGCAGTACTTC
CASSLSRWVQGSDEQYF
>-|TRBJ2-5|TRBV4-1|14|-
TGCGCCAGCAGCCATACCGGGGGCCAAGAGACCCAGTACTTC
CASSHTGGQETQYF
>-|TRBJ1-4|TRBV27|12|-
TGTGCCAGCAAGGGGCTTGATGAAAAACTGTTTTTT
CASKGLDEKLFF
>TRBD1|TRBJ2-3|TRBV9|15|-
TGTGCCAGCAGCGTAGCGGAACAGGGGACAGATACGCAGTATTTT
CASSVAEQGTDTQYF
>-|TRBJ2-2|TRBV7-6|16|-
TGTGCCAGCAGCGCACAGGGTCACGACTACACCGGGGAGCTGTTTTTT
CASSAQGHDYTGELFF
>-|TRBJ2-7|TRBV9|15|-
TGTGCCAGCAGCGTAGGGGCAGGGGACACCTACGAGCAGTACTTC
CASSVGAGDTYEQYF
>-|TRBJ2-7|TRBV6-5|15|-
TGTGCCAGCAGTTACCAGCCGGGCCCCGGGGGAGAGCAGTACTTC
CASSYQPGPGGEQYF
>-|TRBJ2-2|TRBV6-5|14|once
TGTGCCAGCAGTCCACCGGGTTCCCCGGAGGAGCTGTTTTTT
CASSPPGSPEELFF
>-|TRBJ2-1|TRBV5-6|15|-
TGTGCCAGCAGCTTGGGGGGGAAGTTCTCCAATGAGCAGTTCTTC
CASSLGGKFSNEQFF
>TRBD1|TRBJ2-1|TRBV9|15|-
TGTGCCAGCAGCGTAGCCGGGACAGCTTACAATGAGCAGTTCTTC
CASSVAGTAYNEQFF
>-|TRBJ2-7|TRBV7-9|13|-
TGTGCCAGCAGCCGGTCGGAAGGGGGTGAGCAGTACTTC
CASSRSEGGEQYF
>-|TRBJ1-6|TRBV6-5|14|-
TGTGCCAGCAGTTACTCGGGCAGTAATTCACCCCTCCACTTT
CASSYSGSNSPLHF
>-|TRBJ2-1|TRBV5-6|15|few
TGTGCCAGCAGATCGGGCCAGGGCCCCTACAATGAGCAGTTCTTC
CASRSGQGPYNEQFF
>TRBD1|TRBJ2-1|TRBV6-4|15|-
TGTGCCAGCAGTGACCGGACAGGGGGCTACAATGAGCAGTTCTTC
CASSDRTGGYNEQFF
>-|TRBJ2-7|TRBV4-1|16|-
TGCGCCAGCAGCCGACCGTCGGGAGATCCTACGAGCTGGCAGTACTTC
CASSRPSGDPTSWQYF
>TRBD1|TRBJ1-3|TRBV28|14|-
TGTGCCAGCAGAGTGACAGGGGCCGGAAACACCATATATTTT
CASRVTGAGNTIYF
>-|TRBJ2-1|TRBV4-3|16|-
TGCGCCAGCAGCCAAGATCTAGGACTTGCACAGAGTGAGCAGTTCTTC
CASSQDLGLAQSEQFF
>-|TRBJ2-3|TRBV7-9|14|-
TGTGCCAGCACTCTGGGACCTCCCCCAGATACGCAGTATTTT
CASTLGPPPDTQYF
>-|TRBJ2-5|TRBV5-1|12|-
TGCGCCAGCAGCTTGAGGGAGGAGACCCAGTACTTC
CASSLREETQYF
>TRBD1|TRBJ1-2|TRBV6-6|13|-
TGTGCCAGCAGTTACAGCACAGGGGGCGGCTACACCTTC
CASSYSTGGGYTF
>TRBD1|TRBJ1-5|TRBV4-1|17|-
TGCGCCAGCAGCCAGGACCGGGACAGGGAGTTAGGTCAGCCCCAGCATTTT
CASSQDRDRELGQPQHF
>-|TRBJ2-1|TRBV2|15|-
TGTGCCAGCAGGGACTCCACCCTACTGTCTAATGAGCAGTTCTTC
CASRDSTLLSNEQFF
>TRBD2|TRBJ2-1|TRBV13|16|-
TGTGCCAGCAGCTTAGATGGTAGCGGGAGGTTAAATGAGCAGTTCTTC
CASSLDGSGRLNEQFF
>TRBD1|TRBJ1-1|TRBV5-1|14|-
TGCGCCAGCAGCTTGGACAGGGGAAGCACTGAAGCTTTCTTT
CASSLDRGSTEAFF
>TRBD1|TRBJ2-5|TRBV7-9|13|-
TGTGCCAGCAGCGACAGGGTGGGAGAGACCCAGTACTTC
CASSDRVGETQYF
>TRBD1|TRBJ2-7|TRBV10-2|16|-
TGCGCCAGCAGTGACGCCCTAGGGACAGAAGCCTACGAGCAGTACTTC
CASSDALGTEAYEQYF
>TRBD1|TRBJ2-7|TRBV4-1|16|-
TGCGCCAGCAGCCAAGCCCCGACAGGGGTATCCTACGAGCAGTACTTC
CASSQAPTGVSYEQYF
>-|TRBJ2-7|TRBV6-1|16|-
TGTGCCAGCAGTGAATCTCATGGGTCCAGCTCCTACGAGCAGTACTTC
CASSESHGSSSYEQYF
>-|TRBJ1-3|TRBV15|14|-
TGTGCCACAGAGTTGGCGAGCTCTGGAAACACCATATATTTT
CATELASSGNTIYF
>-|TRBJ1-3|TRBV6-1|18|-
TGTGCCAGCAGTGAAGCCCGGGGAGGGGGGCGGAGTGGAAACACCATATATTTT
CASSEARGGGRSGNTIYF
>-|TRBJ2-4|TRBV6-1|12|-
TGTGCCAGCAGTGAAGTTCGGTACCCTCAGTACTTC
CASSEVRYPQYF
>-|TRBJ2-2|TRBV4-1|19|-
TGCGCCAGCAGCCAAGACCGGAGCGGACCAAGGTCGGACACCGGGGAGCTGTTTTTT
CASSQDRSGPRSDTGELFF
>TRBD1|TRBJ1-1|TRBV29-1|19|-
TGCACCCTACGGTTTTCGACAGGGATAAAACTGACCATGAACACTGAAGCTTTCTTT
CTLRFSTGIKLTMNTEAFF
>-|TRBJ1-5|TRBV9|15|-
TGTGCCAGCAGCGTAGGAGGGCTCTCCAATCAGCCCCAGCATTTT
CASSVGGLSNQPQHF
>-|TRBJ1-2|TRBV14|13|once
TGTGCCAGCAGCCAAGTGGGGGCTGGAGACTACACCTTC
CASSQVGAGDYTF
>TRBD1|TRBJ1-2|TRBV2|13|-
TGTGCCAGCATACGAGGCGGGACAGATGGCTACACCTTC
CASIRGGTDGYTF